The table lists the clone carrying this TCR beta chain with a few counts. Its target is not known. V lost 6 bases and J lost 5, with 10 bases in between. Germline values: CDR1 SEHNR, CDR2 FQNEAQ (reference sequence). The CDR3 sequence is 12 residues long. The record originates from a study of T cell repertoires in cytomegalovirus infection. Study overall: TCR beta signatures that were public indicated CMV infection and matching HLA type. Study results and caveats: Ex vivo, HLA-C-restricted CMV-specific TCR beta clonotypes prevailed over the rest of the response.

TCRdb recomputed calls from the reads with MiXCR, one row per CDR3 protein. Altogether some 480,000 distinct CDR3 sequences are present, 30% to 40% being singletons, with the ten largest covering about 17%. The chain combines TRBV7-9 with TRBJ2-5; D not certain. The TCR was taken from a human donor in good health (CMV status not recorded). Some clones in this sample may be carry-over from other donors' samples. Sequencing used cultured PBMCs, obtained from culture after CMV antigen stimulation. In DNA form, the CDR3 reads TGTGCCAGCAGTTTAAGGCCGGAGACCCAGTACTTC. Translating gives CASSLRPETQYF.